The source of this TCR delta chain is a study of Vδ1+ human thymocytes. Study-wide findings and caveats: Thymic TRG and TRD repertoires appeared highly polyclonal. Many TRG clonotypes were shared between donors; TRD repertoires were essentially private. Despite high sort purity, around 19% of thymic T cell receptor delta sequences were Vdelta2.

V lost 2 bases and J 6 bases, leaving 10 bases between the germline ends. CDR1 and CDR2 from the germline V gene are TSWWSYY and QGS. CDR3 length: 14 amino acids. As concerns this clone: What it recognizes is unknown.

The template was reverse-transcribed extracted RNA. CDR3 amplicons came from multiplex PCR with pooled V-gene forward and constant-region reverse primers. TCRdb used CATT to re-call clones from the multiplex PCR reads. The table lists about 54,000 delta-chain clones, 15% to 20% of them singletons. The receptor was isolated from a boy younger than two who had congenital heart surgery. This rearrangement joins TRDV1 to TRDJ2; D gene uncertain. The material sequenced was Vdelta1+ gamma-delta thymocytes from the thymus. The subset: FACS-sorted CD3+ TCRalphabeta- TCRVdelta1+ TCRVdelta2- thymocytes. The CDR3, as DNA: TGTGCTCTTGGGGAAACTCCCCAGGCAGCACAACTCTTCTTT. Translating it yields CALGETPQAAQLFF.